This TCR beta chain came from a study of T cell repertoires in cytomegalovirus infection. At the level of the study: Public TCR beta signatures marked donors with CMV infection and the matching HLA. Notes on the study in general: CMV carriers having the relevant HLA were flagged by cumulative public TCR beta family frequency. HLA-C-restricted, CMV-specific TCR beta clonotypes were dominant ex vivo.

TCRdb reprocessed the reads with MiXCR, giving one entry per CDR3 protein. This sample has 200,000 to 300,000 distinct CDR3 sequences, with 9% to 15% found just once. A remark on this clonotype: Its antigen remains unknown.

Sequences were obtained from PBMCs. This clonotype originated in a human donor in good health (CMV status not recorded). Some clones in this sample may be carry-over from other donors' samples.

The CDR3 region is CASRGERDIHEQYF. CDR3 nucleotides: TGTGCCAGCAGGGGGGAACGGGACATACACGAGCAGTACTTC. The chain employs TRBV2 and TRBJ2-7, with a possible D match to TRBD1 (6 bases). Trimming left V 6 bases short and J 5 bases short, with 17 bases between. The CDR3 extends over 14 amino acids. In germline, CDR1 is SNHLY, CDR2 FYNNEI.